The clone carrying this TCR beta chain was counted at least ten times. Its cognate antigen is unknown. The CDR3 end lies 3 residues beyond the end of the read and is filled in from the germline J gene. This record comes from a study of T cell clonality in common variable immunodeficiency. The study, taken as a whole, reports: Authors noted CVID clonality's cause needs subpopulation repertoire sequencing. Common variable immunodeficiency TCR beta sequences reportedly had fewer deletions and N-nucleotide insertions.

Germline CDR1 SGHRS, CDR2 YFSETQ. With 0 bases removed from V and 0 bases from J, the gap between germline ends came to 10 bases. The CDR3 runs 17 residues. CVID and control samples used equivalent genomic DNA input. Profiling relied on immunoSEQ multiplex PCR, and the TCRdb table lists in-frame clones only, not all of them. Altogether roughly 29,000 clones were found in the sample, and no singletons occur. The chain has TRBV5-1 and TRBJ2-6; D might be TRBD2 (6 bases). This sequence originates from a person aged 18-70 years in good health. Sequences were obtained from peripheral blood mononuclear cells. The sequenced CDR3 bases are TGCGCCAGCAGCTTGGCCGACGGGGGCTCTGGGGCCAACGTC. Translating it yields CASSLADGGSGANV. The whole CDR3 is CASSLADGGSGANVLTF. Filled out from reference TRBV5-1 and TRBJ2-6, the complete variable domain reads KAGVTQTPRYLIKTRGQQVTLSCSPISGHRSVSWYQQTPGQGLQFLFEYFSETQRNKGNFPGRFSGRQFSNSRSEMNVSTLELGDSALYLCASSLADGGSGANVLTFGAGSRLTVL.